A selection of T cell receptor beta chains follows, all from one sample in a study of T cells after yellow fever vaccination. MiXCR, applied by TCRdb to the 5' RACE reads, yields one record per CDR3 protein. Of fewer than 350,000 distinct CDR3 sequences in the sample, approximately 4% were seen once. The sample consisted of PBMCs, taken 15 days after the yellow fever booster vaccination. These receptors all stem from a man aged 18-30 years who received the YFV17D yellow fever vaccine. Each CDR3 is given with its conserved first and last residue. D genes are given only for firm matches. Part of the rows lack a size; the others show once, few, many or a class for expanded clones.

clone size	V gene	D gene	J gene	CDR3 length	CDR3 DNA	CDR3 protein
-	TRBV5-6	-	TRBJ2-5	13	TGTGCCAGCAGCTTGTATACAGGAGAGACCCAGTACTTC	CASSLYTGETQYF
many	TRBV12-3/TRBV12-4	-	TRBJ2-5	13	TGTGCCAGCAGTTTTCGTGGCCAAGAGACCCAGTACTTC	CASSFRGQETQYF
many	TRBV20-1	-	TRBJ2-3	16	TGCAGTGCTAGGCGGGCTAGTGCGGGGAGCACAGATACGCAGTATTTT	CSARRASAGSTDTQYF
few	TRBV20-1	TRBD1	TRBJ1-1	13	TGCAGTGTACGGGACAGAGCGAACACTGAAGCTTTCTTT	CSVRDRANTEAFF
many	TRBV5-8	-	TRBJ2-7	14	TGTGCCAGCAGCCCCGGGGGACAAGTGGCGCAGCAGTACTTC	CASSPGGQVAQQYF
many	TRBV5-1	-	TRBJ2-3	12	TGCGCCAGCAGCTCGACCACAGATACGCAGTATTTT	CASSSTTDTQYF
-	TRBV6-5	-	TRBJ1-1	13	TGTGCCAGCAGTTACTCGATCCACACTGAAGCTTTCTTT	CASSYSIHTEAFF
few	TRBV5-1	TRBD1	TRBJ2-1	17	TGCGCCAGCAGCCATGGACAGGGGGGTCAAACGTACAATGAGCAGTTCTTC	CASSHGQGGQTYNEQFF
-	TRBV5-4	TRBD2	TRBJ2-1	17	TGTGCCAGCAGCCCCCGAGCGGGGGGTTACTCCTACAATGAGCAGTTCTTC	CASSPRAGGYSYNEQFF
few	TRBV27	-	TRBJ1-1	13	TGTGCCAGCGGCCCGCAGGGGTTCACTGAAGCTTTCTTT	CASGPQGFTEAFF
many	TRBV20-1	-	TRBJ2-5	15	TGCAGTGCTCCCGGGGGTAGCGGTACGGGGGAGACCCAGTACTTC	CSAPGGSGTGETQYF
-	TRBV7-6	TRBD1	TRBJ2-2	14	TGTGCCAGCACCCGACAGGGCCCAGCCGGGGAGCTGTTTTTT	CASTRQGPAGELFF
few	TRBV29-1	TRBD2	TRBJ2-3	13	TGCAGCGCCCGACTAGCGGGACGAGATACGCAGTATTTT	CSARLAGRDTQYF
many	TRBV7-2	-	TRBJ2-7	14	TGTGCCAGCCGCGAAGGGGGGAGCTCCTACGAGCAGTACTTC	CASREGGSSYEQYF
few	TRBV5-1	TRBD2	TRBJ2-1	19	TGCGCCAGCAGCTTGGTCGGGCTAGCGGGCGTAAGCTCCTACAATGAGCAGTTCTTC	CASSLVGLAGVSSYNEQFF
many	TRBV5-1	-	TRBJ2-3	13	TGCGCCAGCAACCCAGCGGACACAGATACGCAGTATTTT	CASNPADTDTQYF
many	TRBV4-3	-	TRBJ1-1	14	TGCGCCAGCAGCCAAGAAACTATGAACACTGAAGCTTTCTTT	CASSQETMNTEAFF
-	TRBV20-1	-	TRBJ2-4	14	TGCAGTGCTCAACAGGGTTGGGACAAAAACATTCAGTACTTC	CSAQQGWDKNIQYF
many	TRBV7-2	TRBD2	TRBJ2-1	23	TGTGCCAGCAGCTTAGCGCATATGTGGCGGGGGGGCCTAGCGCCCCGCTCCTACAATGAGCAGTTCTTC	CASSLAHMWRGGLAPRSYNEQFF
many	TRBV12-3/TRBV12-4	TRBD2	TRBJ2-1	17	TGTGCCAGCAGCAGGACTAGCGGGGGCGAATCCTACAATGAGCAGTTCTTC	CASSRTSGGESYNEQFF
few	TRBV7-3	TRBD1	TRBJ2-1	16	TGTGCCAGCAGCTCCCCCGGGACAGGGGGTTACAATGAGCAGTTCTTC	CASSSPGTGGYNEQFF
-	TRBV18	TRBD1	TRBJ1-4	14	TGTGCCAGCTCACCAGGACAGGGCATAAATCGACTGTTTTTT	CASSPGQGINRLFF
few	TRBV12-3/TRBV12-4	-	TRBJ1-1	15	TGTGCCAGCAGTTTTTCCTACGGGGGATACACTGAAGCTTTCTTT	CASSFSYGGYTEAFF
few	TRBV5-1	TRBD2	TRBJ2-3	15	TGCGCCAGCAGCAAGACTAGCGGGGTCCTTGATACGCAGTATTTT	CASSKTSGVLDTQYF
-	TRBV7-6	-	TRBJ2-5	11	TGTGCCAGCAGCTCTTTCGAGACCCAGTACTTC	CASSSFETQYF
many	TRBV7-2	TRBD1	TRBJ1-1	14	TGTGCCAGCAGCCCCCGGACAGGGGACACTGAAGCTTTCTTT	CASSPRTGDTEAFF